A selection of T cell receptor beta chains follows, all from one sample in a study of response to subunit inactivated influenza vaccine. TCRdb re-derived calls from the RT-PCR reads in MiXCR, one entry per CDR3 protein. The data show a few hundred thousand distinct CDR3 sequences, more than 7% seen once. Sequencing used PBMCs from blood, obtained about 24 months after vaccination. The source is a man aged 50 to 75 who received an inactivated influenza vaccine. The CDR3 runs from the conserved cysteine through the conserved F or W. The D gene is left open where the match is weak. A row's size may be missing; if present it is once, few, many or a size class.

D gene: -; CDR3 length: 15; J gene: TRBJ1-2; V gene: TRBV16; clone size: many; CDR3 protein: CASSPGLVPSGGYTF; CDR3 DNA: TGTGCCAGCAGCCCAGGGTTAGTCCCAAGTGGAGGCTACACCTTC
D gene: -; CDR3 length: 14; J gene: TRBJ2-3; V gene: TRBV10-3; clone size: many; CDR3 protein: CAISESLRINTQYF; CDR3 DNA: TGTGCCATCAGTGAGTCCCTCCGGATCAATACGCAGTATTTT
D gene: -; CDR3 length: 16; J gene: TRBJ2-2; V gene: TRBV13; clone size: -; CDR3 protein: CASSLILGGLTGELFF; CDR3 DNA: TGTGCCAGCAGCTTAATCCTCGGGGGGCTCACCGGGGAGCTGTTTTTT
D gene: -; CDR3 length: 12; J gene: TRBJ1-1; V gene: TRBV3-1; clone size: many; CDR3 protein: CASSHGSYGAFF; CDR3 DNA: TGTGCCAGCAGCCATGGTTCTTATGGGGCTTTCTTT
D gene: -; CDR3 length: 14; J gene: TRBJ2-5; V gene: TRBV12-3/TRBV12-4; clone size: -; CDR3 protein: CASSLWSGEETQYF; CDR3 DNA: TGTGCCAGCAGTTTATGGTCAGGGGAAGAGACCCAGTACTTC
D gene: TRBD2; CDR3 length: 15; J gene: TRBJ2-3; V gene: TRBV24-1; clone size: -; CDR3 protein: CATRASGGHTDTQYF; CDR3 DNA: TGTGCCACCCGAGCCAGCGGGGGTCACACAGATACGCAGTATTTT
D gene: -; CDR3 length: 12; J gene: TRBJ1-1; V gene: TRBV10-3; clone size: -; CDR3 protein: CAIRQQSTEAFF; CDR3 DNA: TGTGCCATCAGACAACAGAGCACTGAAGCTTTCTTT
D gene: -; CDR3 length: 16; J gene: TRBJ2-7; V gene: TRBV3-1; clone size: few; CDR3 protein: CASSQDSAGNWNEQYF; CDR3 DNA: TGTGCCAGCAGCCAAGACAGTGCGGGGAACTGGAACGAGCAGTACTTC
D gene: TRBD2; CDR3 length: 15; J gene: TRBJ2-1; V gene: TRBV5-1; clone size: -; CDR3 protein: CASSQGTSGNNEQFF; CDR3 DNA: TGCGCCAGCAGCCAAGGGACTAGCGGGAACAATGAGCAGTTCTTC
D gene: -; CDR3 length: 13; J gene: TRBJ1-3; V gene: TRBV7-6; clone size: -; CDR3 protein: CASSLAREDTIYF; CDR3 DNA: TGTGCCAGCAGCTTAGCGAGGGAGGACACCATATATTTT
D gene: -; CDR3 length: 12; J gene: TRBJ2-2; V gene: TRBV20-1; clone size: few; CDR3 protein: CLAASASGELFF; CDR3 DNA: TGCCTGGCGGCTTCCGCGAGCGGGGAGCTGTTTTTT
D gene: -; CDR3 length: 13; J gene: TRBJ2-2; V gene: TRBV7-2; clone size: many; CDR3 protein: CASSDTNTGELFF; CDR3 DNA: TGTGCCAGCAGCGACACAAACACCGGGGAGCTGTTTTTT
D gene: -; CDR3 length: 15; J gene: TRBJ2-3; V gene: TRBV4-2; clone size: few; CDR3 protein: CASSQDRTQRDTQYF; CDR3 DNA: TGTGCCAGCAGCCAAGATCGCACCCAAAGGGATACGCAGTATTTT
D gene: -; CDR3 length: 15; J gene: TRBJ2-1; V gene: TRBV9; clone size: -; CDR3 protein: CASSVRTGVFNEQFF; CDR3 DNA: TGTGCCAGCAGCGTACGGACGGGAGTCTTTAATGAGCAGTTCTTC
D gene: TRBD1; CDR3 length: 15; J gene: TRBJ1-5; V gene: TRBV20-1; clone size: few; CDR3 protein: CSASLSGQGNQPQHF; CDR3 DNA: TGCAGTGCTAGCCTTTCGGGACAGGGCAATCAGCCCCAGCATTTT
D gene: -; CDR3 length: 12; J gene: TRBJ1-2; V gene: TRBV6-5; clone size: many; CDR3 protein: CATRTAPYGYTF; CDR3 DNA: TGTGCCACCCGGACAGCACCGTATGGCTACACCTTC
D gene: TRBD1; CDR3 length: 18; J gene: TRBJ2-2; V gene: TRBV4-3; clone size: many; CDR3 protein: CASSQELRTGQNTGELFF; CDR3 DNA: TGCGCCAGCAGCCAAGAACTCAGGACAGGTCAGAACACCGGGGAGCTGTTTTTT
D gene: TRBD2; CDR3 length: 15; J gene: TRBJ2-1; V gene: TRBV6-2/TRBV6-3; clone size: many; CDR3 protein: CASSLLAGGPSEQFF; CDR3 DNA: TGTGCCAGCAGCCTTCTAGCGGGAGGGCCTAGTGAGCAGTTCTTC
D gene: -; CDR3 length: 15; J gene: TRBJ2-3; V gene: TRBV5-1; clone size: many; CDR3 protein: CASSSPSSKGDTQYF; CDR3 DNA: TGCGCCAGCAGCTCCCCCTCAAGCAAGGGAGATACGCAGTATTTT
D gene: TRBD1; CDR3 length: 15; J gene: TRBJ2-5; V gene: TRBV12-5; clone size: few; CDR3 protein: CASGPGRQGGETQYF; CDR3 DNA: TGTGCTAGTGGTCCCGGACGACAGGGTGGAGAGACCCAGTACTTC
D gene: -; CDR3 length: 16; J gene: TRBJ2-7; V gene: TRBV5-1; clone size: few; CDR3 protein: CASSPGDPRSLSEQYF; CDR3 DNA: TGCGCCAGCAGCCCCGGGGACCCCAGGTCTCTCTCCGAGCAGTACTTC
D gene: -; CDR3 length: 14; J gene: TRBJ1-1; V gene: TRBV3-1; clone size: many; CDR3 protein: CASSLTRSGTEAFF; CDR3 DNA: TGTGCCAGCAGCCTAACAAGATCGGGGACTGAAGCTTTCTTT
D gene: -; CDR3 length: 13; J gene: TRBJ2-3; V gene: TRBV6-2/TRBV6-3; clone size: few; CDR3 protein: CASSYAARDTQYF; CDR3 DNA: TGTGCCAGCAGTTACGCGGCGCGGGATACGCAGTATTTT
D gene: TRBD1; CDR3 length: 13; J gene: TRBJ2-7; V gene: TRBV20-1; clone size: -; CDR3 protein: CSAADRGPYEQYF; CDR3 DNA: TGCAGTGCTGCGGACAGGGGCCCCTACGAGCAGTACTTC
D gene: TRBD1; CDR3 length: 14; J gene: TRBJ1-4; V gene: TRBV5-5; clone size: -; CDR3 protein: CASSGQGYSEKLFF; CDR3 DNA: TGTGCCAGCAGCGGACAGGGGTATTCTGAAAAACTGTTTTTT
D gene: -; CDR3 length: 14; J gene: TRBJ2-7; V gene: TRBV12-3/TRBV12-4; clone size: -; CDR3 protein: CASSLRGPSYEQYF; CDR3 DNA: TGTGCCAGCAGTTTGAGAGGGCCCTCCTACGAGCAGTACTTC
D gene: -; CDR3 length: 13; J gene: TRBJ2-5; V gene: TRBV7-7; clone size: many; CDR3 protein: CASSPQRQETQYF; CDR3 DNA: TGTGCTAGCAGCCCACAACGACAAGAGACCCAGTACTTC
D gene: -; CDR3 length: 15; J gene: TRBJ1-5; V gene: TRBV7-9; clone size: few; CDR3 protein: CASSLATAGWQPQHF; CDR3 DNA: TGTGCCAGCAGCTTAGCGACGGCAGGATGGCAGCCCCAGCATTTT
D gene: TRBD1; CDR3 length: 14; J gene: TRBJ2-3; V gene: TRBV7-2; clone size: many; CDR3 protein: CASSLQGEGQAQYF; CDR3 DNA: TGTGCCAGCAGCTTACAGGGGGAAGGGCAGGCGCAGTATTTT
D gene: -; CDR3 length: 16; J gene: TRBJ1-4; V gene: TRBV7-8; clone size: many; CDR3 protein: CASSLYHSATNEKLFF; CDR3 DNA: TGTGCCAGCAGCTTGTACCATTCGGCAACTAATGAAAAACTGTTTTTT
D gene: TRBD2; CDR3 length: 15; J gene: TRBJ2-1; V gene: TRBV11-1; clone size: few; CDR3 protein: CASSLDIAGRNEQFF; CDR3 DNA: TGTGCCAGCAGCTTAGATATAGCGGGACGCAATGAGCAGTTCTTC
D gene: -; CDR3 length: 14; J gene: TRBJ1-2; V gene: TRBV4-1; clone size: -; CDR3 protein: CASSQALAAYGYTF; CDR3 DNA: TGCGCCAGCAGCCAAGCGTTGGCCGCCTATGGCTACACCTTC
D gene: TRBD2; CDR3 length: 14; J gene: TRBJ2-1; V gene: TRBV29-1; clone size: few; CDR3 protein: CSISGRSSYNEQFF; CDR3 DNA: TGCAGCATTAGCGGGAGAAGCTCCTACAATGAGCAGTTCTTC
D gene: -; CDR3 length: 14; J gene: TRBJ1-5; V gene: TRBV7-8; clone size: -; CDR3 protein: CASSLGRGGRPQHF; CDR3 DNA: TGTGCCAGCAGCTTAGGGCGGGGAGGGCGGCCCCAGCATTTT
D gene: TRBD1; CDR3 length: 14; J gene: TRBJ2-1; V gene: TRBV5-1; clone size: few; CDR3 protein: CASSWGQGDNEQFF; CDR3 DNA: TGCGCCAGCAGCTGGGGACAGGGGGACAATGAGCAGTTCTTC
D gene: -; CDR3 length: 15; J gene: TRBJ2-7; V gene: TRBV4-3; clone size: many; CDR3 protein: CASSQFPGNRDEQYF; CDR3 DNA: TGCGCCAGCAGCCAATTCCCCGGGAACAGAGACGAGCAGTACTTC
D gene: TRBD1; CDR3 length: 15; J gene: TRBJ2-2; V gene: TRBV10-3; clone size: many; CDR3 protein: CAISSGTGDTGELFF; CDR3 DNA: TGTGCCATCAGTTCCGGGACAGGAGACACCGGGGAGCTGTTTTTT
D gene: TRBD1; CDR3 length: 12; J gene: TRBJ2-7; V gene: TRBV12-3/TRBV12-4; clone size: few; CDR3 protein: CASSPGQGSSYF; CDR3 DNA: TGTGCCAGCAGCCCGGGACAGGGAAGTTCATACTTC
D gene: -; CDR3 length: 16; J gene: TRBJ2-1; V gene: TRBV12-5; clone size: few; CDR3 protein: CASGLAVLGVYNEQFF; CDR3 DNA: TGTGCTAGTGGTTTGGCCGTCCTAGGGGTCTACAATGAGCAGTTCTTC
D gene: -; CDR3 length: 15; J gene: TRBJ1-5; V gene: TRBV5-6; clone size: many; CDR3 protein: CASSLGSLSNQPQHF; CDR3 DNA: TGTGCCAGCAGCTTGGGCAGCCTTAGCAATCAGCCCCAGCATTTT
D gene: -; CDR3 length: 13; J gene: TRBJ2-3; V gene: TRBV25-1; clone size: -; CDR3 protein: CASSSFGTDTQYF; CDR3 DNA: TGTGCCAGCAGTTCGTTCGGCACAGATACGCAGTATTTT
D gene: TRBD2; CDR3 length: 15; J gene: TRBJ2-1; V gene: TRBV20-1; clone size: many; CDR3 protein: CSARPTSGFYNEQFF; CDR3 DNA: TGCAGTGCTAGGCCGACTAGCGGATTCTACAATGAGCAGTTCTTC
D gene: -; CDR3 length: 13; J gene: TRBJ2-2; V gene: TRBV12-3/TRBV12-4; clone size: few; CDR3 protein: CASTHREAGELFF; CDR3 DNA: TGTGCCAGCACCCACAGGGAGGCCGGGGAGCTGTTTTTT
D gene: -; CDR3 length: 14; J gene: TRBJ1-4; V gene: TRBV4-2; clone size: many; CDR3 protein: CASSQFQTNEKLFF; CDR3 DNA: TGTGCCAGCAGCCAATTCCAGACTAATGAAAAACTGTTTTTT
D gene: TRBD1; CDR3 length: 14; J gene: TRBJ2-5; V gene: TRBV5-1; clone size: few; CDR3 protein: CASTPGTAFETQYF; CDR3 DNA: TGCGCCAGCACCCCCGGGACAGCCTTTGAGACCCAGTACTTC
D gene: TRBD2; CDR3 length: 17; J gene: TRBJ2-7; V gene: TRBV6-2/TRBV6-3; clone size: few; CDR3 protein: CASSYSASGRALYEQYF; CDR3 DNA: TGTGCCAGCAGTTACTCAGCTAGCGGGAGGGCTCTTTACGAGCAGTACTTC
D gene: -; CDR3 length: 16; J gene: TRBJ1-2; V gene: TRBV20-1; clone size: -; CDR3 protein: CSARDFSGAIIYGYTF; CDR3 DNA: TGCAGTGCTAGAGATTTTTCGGGGGCAATAATCTATGGCTACACCTTC
D gene: -; CDR3 length: 15; J gene: TRBJ1-6; V gene: TRBV14; clone size: few; CDR3 protein: CASSQGAEYNSPLHF; CDR3 DNA: TGTGCCAGCAGCCAAGGGGCCGAATATAATTCACCCCTCCACTTT
D gene: -; CDR3 length: 13; J gene: TRBJ2-2; V gene: TRBV12-3/TRBV12-4; clone size: -; CDR3 protein: CASSYRATGELFF; CDR3 DNA: TGTGCCAGCAGTTACAGGGCCACCGGGGAGCTGTTTTTT
D gene: -; CDR3 length: 14; J gene: TRBJ2-7; V gene: TRBV27; clone size: few; CDR3 protein: CASRKGGSFYEQYF; CDR3 DNA: TGTGCCAGCAGGAAGGGGGGTAGCTTCTACGAGCAGTACTTC